This passage covers 32 T cell receptor beta chains from one sample sequenced in a study of Tregs in tolerant kidney transplant recipients. TCRdb keeps only in-frame clones here, not all; method: immunoSEQ multiplex PCR. The sample contains around 70,000 clones, roughly 92% of which appear only once. The sample in question was CD8+ T cells from blood, obtained before the transplant. These receptors originate from a human donor who received a combined kidney and bone marrow transplant.

The chain carries TRBV28 and TRBJ1-5; D ambiguous. The CDR3 consists of 13 residues. Germline CDR1 MDHEN, CDR2 SYDVKM. V was cut by 6 bases and J by 4 bases, with 10 bases left in between. This CDR3 reads CASRTHSNQPQHF. The CDR3, as DNA: TGTGCCAGCAGAACCCACAGTAATCAGCCCCAGCATTTT.

The gene calls are TRBV7-9 and TRBJ1-2; D is possibly TRBD1 (6 bases). CDR1 and CDR2 (germline): SEHNR, FQNEAQ (reference sequence). The CDR3 has 13 residues. V lost 5 bases to trimming and J lost 8 bases, with 15 bases between them. As DNA, the CDR3 is TGTGCCAGCAGCACGACAGGTGTGGAAGGCTACACCTTC. Amino acid sequence: CASSTTGVEGYTF. Based on the CDR3 plus reference TRBV7-9 and TRBJ1-2, the full variable domain is DTGVSQNPRHKITKRGQNVTFRCDPISEHNRLYWYRQTLGQGPEFLTYFQNEAQLEKSRLLSDRFSAERPKGSFSTLEIQRTEQGDSAMYLCASSTTGVEGYTFGSGTRLTVV.

The genes are TRBV19 and TRBJ2-5, with D tentatively TRBD2 (6 bases). Germline CDR1 is LNHDA and CDR2 is SQIVND (reference sequence). The CDR3 length is 13 residues. V gave up 6 bases and J gave up 2 bases, with 10 bases separating them. The CDR3 reads CASSPGTQETQYF. CDR3 sequence (DNA): TGTGCCAGTAGCCCTGGGACTCAAGAGACCCAGTACTTC. Using reference TRBV19 and TRBJ2-5 for the parts outside the CDR3, the full variable domain is DGGITQSPKYLFRKEGQNVTLSCEQNLNHDAMYWYRQDPGQGLRLIYYSQIVNDFQKGDIAEGYSVSREKKESFPLTVTSAQKNPTAFYLCASSPGTQETQYFGPGTRLLVL.

This chain links TRBV27 with TRBJ2-7; weak D call: TRBD1 (5 bases). V lost 3 bases, J lost 2 bases, and 8 bases lay in between. Germline values: CDR1 MNHEY, CDR2 SMNVEV (reference sequence). The CDR3 loop spans 13 amino acids. The CDR3 protein is CASSLGRAYEQYF. The CDR3 DNA reads as TGTGCCAGCAGTTTGGGCAGGGCCTACGAGCAGTACTTC.

The chain links TRBV4-2 to TRBJ1-1, with unresolved D. V lost 0 bases and J lost 11, with 13 bases in between. Germline-derived CDR1 and CDR2 are LGHNA and YNFKEQ. The CDR3 length is 13 residues. This CDR3 is CASSQDSPERAFF. CDR3 in DNA: TGTGCCAGCAGCCAAGACTCCCCTGAGAGGGCTTTCTTT.

The chain is built from TRBV11-2 and TRBJ1-2; D is undetermined. Trimming removed 1 base at V and 4 bases at J, with 7 bases between. Germline lookup yields CDR1 SGHAT and CDR2 FQNNGV. CDR3 length: 13 residues. The CDR3 DNA sequence: TGTGCCAGCAGCTTAGGTACAGTCTATGGCTACACCTTC. Translation: CASSLGTVYGYTF.

This chain joins TRBV29-1 and TRBJ1-2, with 8 bases aligning to TRBD1. V shed 5 bases and J 4 bases; nucleotides not matched to a gene: 9. This CDR3 has 14 amino acids. CDR1 is SQVTM, CDR2 ANQGSEA, per germline. CDR3 sequence: CSVPPGGSGYGYTF. The CDR3 DNA sequence: TGCAGCGTTCCGCCAGGGGGCTCTGGCTATGGCTACACCTTC.

The chain employs TRBV2 and TRBJ2-1; tentatively, D is TRBD2 (6 bases). From germline, CDR1 is SNHLY and CDR2 FYNNEI. This CDR3 has 14 amino acids. V lost 7 bases and J 5 bases, leaving 15 bases between the germline ends. The CDR3 DNA reads TGTGCCAGCACTTCGGGAGCCACGGACAATGAGCAGTTCTTC. Residues: CASTSGATDNEQFF.

This chain connects TRBV28 to TRBJ1-4; 8 nucleotides line up with TRBD1. V shed 3 bases, J shed 5 bases, and the junction held 5 bases outside the gene matches. Germline CDR1 and CDR2: MDHEN and SYDVKM. This CDR3 has 15 amino acids. The CDR3 spells CASSLGGQENEKLFF. DNA of the CDR3: TGTGCCAGCAGTTTGGGGGGACAGGAGAATGAAAAACTGTTTTTT.

The CDR3 DNA is TGCGCCAGCAGTGAGTTAGCGGGTCCCCCAGATACGCAGTATTTT. Its translation is CASSELAGPPDTQYF. This chain connects TRBV10-2 to TRBJ2-3; 7 nucleotides match TRBD2. Germline CDR1 and CDR2: WSHSY and SAAADI. V dropped 1 base and J dropped 4; count of bases not matched to a gene: 5. The CDR3 is 15 residues long.

The genes are TRBV27 and TRBJ1-1, with D maybe TRBD1 (5 bases). The CDR3 covers 14 residues. V was pared by 3 bases and J by 3 bases, with 11 bases between. The germline V gene encodes CDR1 MNHEY and CDR2 SMNVEV (reference sequence). The CDR3 region has the DNA TGTGCCAGCAGTTTGGGGGGGGGATACACTGAAGCTTTCTTT. Its translation: CASSLGGGYTEAFF.

The V call is TRBV4-2, the J call TRBJ2-2; 7 positions match TRBD1. Germline assignment: CDR1 LGHNA and CDR2 YNFKEQ. J lost 8 bases, V lost 0 bases, and 18 bases had no gene match. This CDR3 has 19 residues. The CDR3 DNA sequence: TGTGCCAGCAGCCAAGAGGCGGGTCTTGGACAGGCGGTCTTGGGGGAGCTGTTTTTT. This encodes CASSQEAGLGQAVLGELFF.

The gene calls are TRBV7-2 and TRBJ1-2; TRBD1 might be the D (5 bases). The CDR3 consists of 14 residues. Trimming left V 1 base short and J 7 bases short, with 13 bases between. Germline V gene data show CDR1 as SGHTA and CDR2 as FQGNSA. The CDR3 nucleotides read TGTGCCAGCAGCTTAGTCTGGGCCCAGGGTGGCTACACCTTC. Protein product: CASSLVWAQGGYTF.

Only one count was recorded for this clone. The rearrangement links TRBV5-5 to TRBJ1-2; D is unclear. This CDR3 region has 15 residues. Trimming stripped 0 bases from V and 2 bases from J, with 11 bases between. CDR1 and CDR2 (germline): SGHKS, YYEKEE (reference sequence). CDR3 bases: TGTGCCAGCAGCTTGGGTCTATTTCCCAACTATGGCTACACCTTC. Encoded protein: CASSLGLFPNYGYTF.

This clone was observed a single time. V gene TRBV25-1 combines with J gene TRBJ1-6; 8 bases map to TRBD1. The trim removed 8 bases at V and 9 bases at J, leaving 6 bases unmatched. CDR3 length: 13 amino acids. Germline values: CDR1 MGHDK, CDR2 SYGVNS. The CDR3: CASFGQGASPLHF. CDR3 nucleotides: TGTGCCAGCTTCGGGCAGGGGGCTTCACCCCTCCACTTT.

The V and J genes are TRBV7-6 and TRBJ2-5; D might be TRBD1 (6 bases). Germline CDR1 SGHVS, CDR2 FNYEAQ. The CDR3 runs 17 residues. Trimming left V 5 bases short and J 0 bases short, with 19 bases between. The CDR3 region is CASSARTWTDHQETQYF. CDR3 sequence (DNA): TGTGCCAGCAGCGCCCGAACCTGGACAGATCACCAAGAGACCCAGTACTTC.

The CDR3 here is CASGLVVLLEGDSNQPQHF. Here the CDR3 DNA reads TGTGCTAGTGGTTTGGTAGTGTTACTCGAGGGGGATAGCAATCAGCCCCAGCATTTT. V usage is TRBV12-5 and J usage is TRBJ1-5; the D gene is possibly TRBD1 (6 bases). V was trimmed by 0 bases and J by 0 bases, leaving 18 bases between them. The CDR3 extends over 19 amino acids. The germline V gene has CDR1 LGHNT and CDR2 FRNRAP. The entire variable domain, with the rest obtained from reference TRBV12-5 and TRBJ1-5, is as follows: DARVTQTPRHKVTEMGQEVTMRCQPILGHNTVFWYRQTMMQGLELLAYFRNRAPLDDSGMPKDRFSAEMPDATLATLKIQPSEPRDSAVYFCASGLVVLLEGDSNQPQHFGDGTRLSIL.

The chain is built from TRBV9 and TRBJ1-2, with TRBD1 matching over 7 bases. Germline CDR1 reads SGDLS; CDR2 reads YYNGEE. The CDR3 has 14 amino acids. V lost 3 bases, J lost 4 bases, and 6 bases stayed unmatched. The CDR3 sequence is CASSGTGALYGYTF. The CDR3 coding sequence is TGTGCCAGCAGCGGTACAGGGGCCCTCTATGGCTACACCTTC.

The chain recombines TRBV11-2 with TRBJ2-1, with 13 bases matching TRBD2. This CDR3 has 18 residues. Germline lookup yields CDR1 SGHAT and CDR2 FQNNGV. Germline trimming cut 2 bases from V and 0 bases from J; bases unmatched to any gene: 4. CDR3 sequence: CASSLTLAGGSSYNEQFF. CDR3 DNA sequence: TGTGCCAGCAGCTTAACACTAGCGGGAGGGAGCTCCTACAATGAGCAGTTCTTC.

This chain joins TRBV29-1 and TRBJ2-7; D might be TRBD1 (5 bases). The CDR3 has 12 residues. Germline V gene sequence: CDR1 SQVTM, CDR2 ANQGSEA. V dropped 7 bases and J dropped 3 bases, with 13 bases sitting between them. The chain's CDR3 is CSGGQGNYEQYF. In DNA form, the CDR3 reads TGCAGCGGGGGCCAGGGTAACTACGAGCAGTACTTC.

The chain recombines TRBV5-8 with TRBJ2-7; 7 nucleotides align to TRBD2. V shed 4 bases, J shed 3 bases, and the junction held 4 bases outside the gene matches. The CDR3 has 13 residues. Germline V CDR1 and CDR2: SGHTS, YDEGEE. CDR3 protein: CASSPRGGYEQYF. DNA of the CDR3: TGTGCCAGCAGCCCCCGCGGGGGCTACGAGCAGTACTTC.

This chain connects TRBV6-5 to TRBJ1-2, with a tentative D call TRBD1 (6 bases). The germline V gene encodes CDR1 MNHEY and CDR2 SVGAGI. The CDR3 runs 13 residues. The V end lost 6 bases, the J end lost 8 bases, and 16 bases lay between the germline ends. The CDR3 sequence is CASSPGTPKGYTF. The CDR3 DNA follows: TGTGCCAGCAGCCCCGGGACACCTAAAGGCTACACCTTC.

This chain connects TRBV4-1 to TRBJ2-1; possibly TRBD2 for D (5 bases). This CDR3 is built from 13 residues. Trimming shortened V by 1 base and J by 10 bases, and 11 bases separated the two germline ends. The V gene's germline CDR1 is MGHRA and CDR2 YSYEKL. The CDR3 loop is CASSQGRAEEQFF. In DNA form, the CDR3 reads TGCGCCAGCAGCCAAGGACGAGCGGAAGAGCAGTTCTTC.

The CDR3 DNA follows: TGTGCCAGCGAGAAGAACACTGAAGCTTTCTTT. Its translation: CASEKNTEAFF. The chain carries TRBV27 and TRBJ1-1, with D unclear. CDR3 length: 11 amino acids. Germline V gives CDR1 MNHEY, CDR2 SMNVEV (reference sequence). V was pared by 8 bases and J by 1 base, with 5 bases between.

The chain carries TRBV10-3 and TRBJ2-3, with a tentative D call TRBD1 (6 bases). Germline CDR1 and CDR2: ENHRY and SYGVKD. The CDR3 extends over 17 amino acids. Deletions cut 4 bases from V and 0 bases from J, with 17 bases between. The CDR3 region is CAISGDIRPPSTDTQYF. The CDR3, as DNA: TGTGCCATCAGTGGGGACATCAGACCCCCTAGCACAGATACGCAGTATTTT.

The table lists this clone with a count of one. This sequence joins TRBV15 and TRBJ2-1; 9 bases are a match to TRBD2. The CDR3 is 18 residues long. V gave up 0 bases and J gave up 6 bases; unmatched junction bases: 12. Germline V gene lookup returns CDR1 LNHNV and CDR2 YYDKDF (reference sequence). Here the CDR3 DNA reads TGTGCCACCAGCAGAGATCCCAGGGCGGGGGGGATCTTCAATGAGCAGTTCTTC. Translation gives CATSRDPRAGGIFNEQFF.

This clone has just one count. V and J are TRBV11-2 and TRBJ2-4, with D possibly matching TRBD2 (6 bases). This CDR3 has 16 residues. The V end lost 10 bases, the J end lost 6 bases, and 25 bases lay between the germline ends. CDR1 is SGHAT and CDR2 is FQNNGV in the germline V gene. CDR3 sequence: CAKIKPGLKVGNIQYF. The CDR3 region has the DNA TGTGCCAAGATTAAACCGGGACTCAAGGTGGGAAACATTCAGTACTTC. The variable domain in full, with the rest retrieved from reference TRBV11-2 and TRBJ2-4, is EAGVAQSPRYKIIEKRQSVAFWCNPISGHATLYWYQQILGQGPKLLIQFQNNGVVDDSQLPKDRFSAERLKGVDSTLKIQPAKLEDSAVYLCAKIKPGLKVGNIQYFGAGTRLSVL.

The chain has TRBV13 and TRBJ2-1, with 14 bases aligning to TRBD2. CDR1 is PRHDT, CDR2 FYEKMQ, per germline (reference sequence). Trimming cost V 2 bases and J 8 bases; bases outside gene matches: 8. The length of the CDR3 is 17 residues. The CDR3 spells CASSLRIGTSGRHEQFF. As DNA, the CDR3 is TGTGCCAGCAGCTTACGAATAGGGACTAGCGGGAGACATGAGCAGTTCTTC. Full variable domain (rest looked up from reference TRBV13 and TRBJ2-1): AAGVIQSPRHLIKEKRETATLKCYPIPRHDTVYWYQQGPGQDPQFLISFYEKMQSDKGSIPDRFSAQQFSDYHSELNMSSLELGDSALYFCASSLRIGTSGRHEQFFGPGTRLTVL.

The V gene is TRBV4-3, the J gene TRBJ2-2; TRBD2 matches 9 bases. J gave up 5 bases and V 3 bases, and 16 bases lay outside the gene matches. This CDR3 region has 19 residues. Germline assignment: CDR1 LGHNA and CDR2 YSLEER. CDR3 loop: CASSHPKVEVAGVTGELFF. CDR3 nucleotide sequence: TGCGCCAGCAGCCATCCCAAAGTGGAGGTAGCGGGGGTTACCGGGGAGCTGTTTTTT.

The chain has TRBV4-1 and TRBJ1-1; weak D call: TRBD1 (5 bases). The V gene lost 1 base and the J gene lost 1 base, with 19 bases spanning the gap. CDR1 is MGHRA and CDR2 is YSYEKL in the germline V gene. The CDR3 length is 18 residues. The CDR3 spells CASSQGPGSGFGNTEAFF. DNA for the CDR3: TGCGCCAGCAGCCAAGGTCCAGGGTCGGGTTTTGGGAACACTGAAGCTTTCTTT.

This sequence joins TRBV6-1 and TRBJ1-5, with TRBD1 as a possible D gene (6 bases). Germline assignment: CDR1 MNHNS and CDR2 SASEGT. V shed 4 bases and J shed 4 bases, with 14 bases lying between them. CDR3 size: 15 residues. CDR3 sequence: CASSAQGFRNQPQHF. Here the CDR3 DNA reads TGTGCCAGCAGTGCCCAGGGGTTCCGTAATCAGCCCCAGCATTTT.

V is TRBV7-9 and J is TRBJ2-1; 12 bases fit TRBD2. V lost 4 bases, J lost 4 bases, and 5 bases stayed unmatched. The CDR3 covers 16 residues. The germline V gene has CDR1 SEHNR and CDR2 FQNEAQ (reference sequence). CDR3 protein: CASSWKGLAGYNEQFF. The CDR3 DNA follows: TGTGCCAGCAGCTGGAAGGGACTAGCGGGTTACAATGAGCAGTTCTTC.